This T cell receptor (beta chain) was observed in a study of T cell responses to AZD1222 COVID-19 vaccine. Method: immunoSEQ multiplex PCR; TCRdb's copy keeps in-frame clones and lacks some. Of around 90,000 clones detected, nearly 90% appear once; the ten largest clones hold 13%. Whole-study results and caveats: Only after the peak T cell response were repertoires sampled.

Concerning this clone itself: What it recognizes is unknown.

The material sequenced was peripheral blood, taken on day 0 of AZD1222 vaccination. This sequence originates from an adult in good health.

The CDR3 reads CAISGRGGGSYEQYF. In DNA form, the CDR3 reads TGTGCCATCAGTGGCCGGGGCGGGGGTTCCTACGAGCAGTACTTC. V usage is TRBV10-3 and J usage is TRBJ2-7; TRBD2 matches at 7 bases. This CDR3 is 15 amino acids long. J lost 1 base, V lost 4 bases, and 7 bases had no gene match. Germline V gene sequence: CDR1 ENHRY, CDR2 SYGVKD.